This T cell receptor (beta chain) was profiled in a study of cytomegalovirus exposure and HLA in healthy donors. Across the study: An earlier analysis identified under 130 million unique TCR beta sequences in about 170 million T cells.

There were likely unrecorded immune exposures, though donors were nominally healthy when sampled. V was pared by 1 base and J by 0 bases, with 12 bases between. Germline CDR1 reads SGHVS; CDR2 reads FNYEAQ. CDR3 length: 17 amino acids. This PCR relied on a set of 60 Vbeta primers and 13 Jbeta primers. Data came from immunoSEQ multiplex PCR; TCRdb stores just in-frame clones and leaves some out. The repertoire holds roughly 130,000 clones, with about 79% as singletons. With regard to this clone: Its target is unknown.

Study-wide results and caveats: It was reported that the classifier diagnosed cytomegalovirus status with high specificity and sensitivity in both the original and validation cohorts. Sequences of the TCR beta chain were said to predict the HLA-A and HLA-B alleles of most subjects accurately.

The sequence derives from a woman under 30 in good health and CMV-seropositive. The specimen sequenced was PBMCs. The rearrangement uses TRBV7-6 and TRBJ2-2, with a tentative D call TRBD2 (7 bases). CDR3 sequence reads: CASSLEGGGANTGELFF. CDR3 DNA sequence: TGTGCCAGCAGCTTAGAGGGGGGGGGCGCGAACACCGGGGAGCTGTTTTTT.